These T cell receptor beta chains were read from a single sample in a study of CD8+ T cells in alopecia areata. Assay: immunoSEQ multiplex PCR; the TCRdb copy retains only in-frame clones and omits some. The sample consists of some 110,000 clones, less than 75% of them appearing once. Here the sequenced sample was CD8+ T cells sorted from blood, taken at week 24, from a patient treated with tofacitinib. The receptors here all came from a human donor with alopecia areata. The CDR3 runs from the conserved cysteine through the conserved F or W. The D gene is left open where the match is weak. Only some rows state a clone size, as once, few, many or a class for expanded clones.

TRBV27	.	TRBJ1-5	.	CASSPGTPYQPQHF	TGTGCCAGCAGCCCCGGGACACCATATCAGCCCCAGCATTTT
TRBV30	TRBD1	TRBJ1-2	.	CAALDRGKAGYTF	TGTGCCGCCCTAGACAGGGGAAAGGCTGGCTACACCTTC
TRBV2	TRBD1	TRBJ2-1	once	CASRTGDSYNEQFF	TGTGCCAGCAGAACAGGGGACTCCTACAATGAGCAGTTCTTC
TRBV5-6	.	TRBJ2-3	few	CASSSGPIVDTQYF	TGTGCCAGCAGCTCGGGCCCCATCGTCGATACGCAGTATTTT
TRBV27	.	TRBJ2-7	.	CASSLFGAYEQYF	TGTGCCAGCAGTCTTTTCGGAGCCTACGAGCAGTACTTC
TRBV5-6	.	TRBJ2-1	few	CASSSDRHNEQFF	TGTGCCAGCAGTTCCGACAGACACAATGAGCAGTTCTTC
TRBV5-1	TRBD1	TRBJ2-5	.	CASSETGGETQYF	TGCGCCAGCAGCGAGACAGGGGGGGAGACCCAGTACTTC
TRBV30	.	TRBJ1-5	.	CAWGWENSNQPQHF	TGTGCCTGGGGATGGGAGAATAGCAATCAGCCCCAGCATTTT
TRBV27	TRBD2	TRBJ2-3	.	CASNSGRGRRDTQYF	TGTGCCAGCAACTCAGGGAGGGGTCGTAGAGATACGCAGTATTTT
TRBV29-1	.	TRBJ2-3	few	CSVLKEDTQYF	TGCAGCGTTCTCAAGGAAGATACGCAGTATTTT
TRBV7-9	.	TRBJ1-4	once	CASSLGTRELFF	TGTGCCAGCAGCTTAGGGACCCGGGAACTGTTTTTT
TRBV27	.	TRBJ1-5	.	CASSPQGPSNQPQHF	TGTGCCAGCAGTCCGCAGGGACCAAGCAATCAGCCCCAGCATTTT
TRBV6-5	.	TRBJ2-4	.	CATGKRGAKNIQYF	TGTGCCACCGGGAAGCGTGGCGCCAAAAACATTCAGTACTTC
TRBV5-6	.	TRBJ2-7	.	CASSPEGSSYEQYF	TGTGCCAGCAGCCCGGAGGGGAGCTCCTACGAGCAGTACTTC
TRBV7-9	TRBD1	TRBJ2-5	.	CASSLAPWTGEETQYF	TGTGCCAGCAGCTTAGCCCCGTGGACAGGTGAAGAGACCCAGTACTTC
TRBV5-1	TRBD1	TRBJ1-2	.	CASSSQGSGYTF	TGCGCCAGCAGCTCACAGGGGAGTGGCTACACCTTC
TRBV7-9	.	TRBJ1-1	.	CASSLVAGERDEAFF	TGTGCCAGCAGCTTAGTAGCTGGGGAAAGGGATGAAGCTTTCTTT
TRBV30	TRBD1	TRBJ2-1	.	CAWSGGQDPNEQFF	TGTGCCTGGAGTGGGGGACAGGACCCCAATGAGCAGTTCTTC
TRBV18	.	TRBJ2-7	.	CASSMGVEQYF	TGTGCCAGCTCAATGGGGGTCGAGCAGTACTTC
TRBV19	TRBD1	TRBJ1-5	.	CASSIGTGSYSNQPQHF	TGTGCCAGTAGTATAGGGACAGGGTCATATAGCAATCAGCCCCAGCATTTT
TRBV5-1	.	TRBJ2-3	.	CASSLAGDTQYF	TGCGCCAGCAGCTTGGCAGGGGATACGCAGTATTTT
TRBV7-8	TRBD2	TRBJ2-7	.	CASSSERGWEQYF	TGTGCCAGCAGCTCAGAGCGGGGCTGGGAGCAGTACTTC
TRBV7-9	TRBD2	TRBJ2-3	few	CASSSLAGGDATDTQYF	TGTGCCAGCAGCTCCCTAGCGGGCGGCGACGCGACAGATACGCAGTATTTT
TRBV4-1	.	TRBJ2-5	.	CASSQEQETQYF	TGCGCCAGCAGCCAAGAACAAGAGACCCAGTACTTC
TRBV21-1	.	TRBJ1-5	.	CASSPAQFRGNQPQHF	TGTGCCAGCAGCCCCGCTCAGTTTCGGGGCAATCAGCCCCAGCATTTT
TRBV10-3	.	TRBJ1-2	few	CAISELKGGYTF	TGTGCCATCAGTGAGTTAAAGGGTGGCTACACCTTC
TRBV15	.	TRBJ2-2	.	CATSREGAVGTGELFF	TGTGCCACCAGCAGAGAGGGGGCCGTTGGAACCGGGGAGCTGTTTTTT
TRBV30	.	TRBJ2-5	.	CAWSVGRVGETQYF	TGTGCCTGGAGTGTAGGCAGGGTTGGAGAGACCCAGTACTTC